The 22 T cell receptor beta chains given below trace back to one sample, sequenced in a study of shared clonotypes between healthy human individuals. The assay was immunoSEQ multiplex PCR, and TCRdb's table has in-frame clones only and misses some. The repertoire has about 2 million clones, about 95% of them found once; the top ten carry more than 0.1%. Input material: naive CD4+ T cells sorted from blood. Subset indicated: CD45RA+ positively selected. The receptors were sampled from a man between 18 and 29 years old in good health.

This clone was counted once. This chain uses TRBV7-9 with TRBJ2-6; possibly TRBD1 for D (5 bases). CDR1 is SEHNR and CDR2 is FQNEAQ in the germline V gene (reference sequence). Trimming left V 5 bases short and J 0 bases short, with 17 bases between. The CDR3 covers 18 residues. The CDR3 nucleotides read TGTGCCAGCAGCGCCCGGACACCGAGGATCTCTGGGGCCAACGTCCTGACTTTC. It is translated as CASSARTPRISGANVLTF. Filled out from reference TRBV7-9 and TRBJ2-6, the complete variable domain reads DTGVSQNPRHKITKRGQNVTFRCDPISEHNRLYWYRQTLGQGPEFLTYFQNEAQLEKSRLLSDRFSAERPKGSFSTLEIQRTEQGDSAMYLCASSARTPRISGANVLTFGAGSRLTVL.

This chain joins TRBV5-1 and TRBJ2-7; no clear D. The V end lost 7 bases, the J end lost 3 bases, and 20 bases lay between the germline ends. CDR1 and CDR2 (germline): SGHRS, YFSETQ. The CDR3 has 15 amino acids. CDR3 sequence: CASGSGATYDYEQYF. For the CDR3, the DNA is TGCGCCAGCGGTTCCGGAGCCACCTACGACTACGAGCAGTACTTC.

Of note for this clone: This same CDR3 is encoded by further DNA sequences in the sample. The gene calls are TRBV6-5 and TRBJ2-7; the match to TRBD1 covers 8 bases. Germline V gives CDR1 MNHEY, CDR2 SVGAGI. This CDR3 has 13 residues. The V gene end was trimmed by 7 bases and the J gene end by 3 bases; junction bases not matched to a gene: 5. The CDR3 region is CASTRDRGYEQYF. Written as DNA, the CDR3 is TGTGCCAGCACTAGAGACAGGGGCTACGAGCAGTACTTC.

The CDR3 loop is CASRGEGIQYF. CDR3 in DNA: TGTGCCAGCAGGGGGGAAGGCATTCAGTACTTC. This sequence joins TRBV2 and TRBJ2-4; D assignment may be TRBD1 or TRBD2 (5 bases each). Germline assignment: CDR1 SNHLY and CDR2 FYNNEI. This CDR3 region has 11 residues. V lost 6 bases, J lost 9 bases, and 9 bases lay in between.

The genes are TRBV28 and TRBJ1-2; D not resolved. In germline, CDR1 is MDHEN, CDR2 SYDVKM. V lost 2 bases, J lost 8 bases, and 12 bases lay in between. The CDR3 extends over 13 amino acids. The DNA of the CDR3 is TGTGCCAGCAGTTTAGGAGGGTCTATGGGCTACACCTTC. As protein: CASSLGGSMGYTF.

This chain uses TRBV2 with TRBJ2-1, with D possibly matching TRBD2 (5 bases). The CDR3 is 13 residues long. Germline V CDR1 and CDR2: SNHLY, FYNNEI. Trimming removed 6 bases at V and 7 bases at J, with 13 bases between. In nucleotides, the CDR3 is TGTGCCAGCAGCTCCACTAGTATAAATGAGCAGTTCTTC. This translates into CASSSTSINEQFF.

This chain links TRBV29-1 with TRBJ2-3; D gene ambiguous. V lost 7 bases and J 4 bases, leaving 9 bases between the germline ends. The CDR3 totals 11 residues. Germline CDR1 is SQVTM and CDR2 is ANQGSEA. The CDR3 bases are TGCAGCGGGTTGTTGGCAGATACGCAGTATTTT. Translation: CSGLLADTQYF.

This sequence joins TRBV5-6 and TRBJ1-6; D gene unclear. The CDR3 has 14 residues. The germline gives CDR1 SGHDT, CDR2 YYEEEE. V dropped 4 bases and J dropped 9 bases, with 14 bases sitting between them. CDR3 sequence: CASSPPPPSSPLHF. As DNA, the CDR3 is TGTGCCAGCAGCCCCCCACCGCCGAGTTCACCCCTCCACTTT.

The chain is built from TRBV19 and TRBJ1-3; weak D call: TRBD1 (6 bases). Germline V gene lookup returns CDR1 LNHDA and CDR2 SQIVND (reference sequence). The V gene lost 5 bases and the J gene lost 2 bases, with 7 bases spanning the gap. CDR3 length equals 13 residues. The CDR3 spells CASSEGAGNTIYF. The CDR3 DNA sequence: TGTGCCAGTAGTGAGGGGGCTGGAAACACCATATATTTT.

The CDR3 here is CASGLMIRQGVYNEQFF. CDR3 nucleotides: TGTGCTAGTGGTTTAATGATCCGACAGGGGGTTTACAATGAGCAGTTCTTC. This rearrangement joins TRBV12-5 to TRBJ2-1; TRBD1 aligns across 9 bases. CDR3 size: 17 residues. V lost 3 bases, J lost 4 bases, and 10 bases stayed unmatched. In germline, CDR1 is LGHNT, CDR2 FRNRAP. The full variable domain, in which reference TRBV12-5 and TRBJ2-1 provide the parts outside the CDR3, is DARVTQTPRHKVTEMGQEVTMRCQPILGHNTVFWYRQTMMQGLELLAYFRNRAPLDDSGMPKDRFSAEMPDATLATLKIQPSEPRDSAVYFCASGLMIRQGVYNEQFFGPGTRLTVL.

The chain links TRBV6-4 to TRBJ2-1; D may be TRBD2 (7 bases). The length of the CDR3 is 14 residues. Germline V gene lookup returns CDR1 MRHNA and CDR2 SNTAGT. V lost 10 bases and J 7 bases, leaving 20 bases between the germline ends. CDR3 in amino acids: CATAAGAGRNEQFF. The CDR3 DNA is TGTGCCACCGCGGCGGGGGCCGGGCGTAATGAGCAGTTCTTC.

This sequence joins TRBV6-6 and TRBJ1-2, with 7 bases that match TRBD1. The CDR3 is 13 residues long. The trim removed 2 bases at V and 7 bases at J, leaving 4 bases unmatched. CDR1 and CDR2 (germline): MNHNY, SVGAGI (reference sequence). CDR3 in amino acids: CASSYPGGGGYTF. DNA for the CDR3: TGTGCCAGCAGTTACCCAGGGGGTGGTGGCTACACCTTC.

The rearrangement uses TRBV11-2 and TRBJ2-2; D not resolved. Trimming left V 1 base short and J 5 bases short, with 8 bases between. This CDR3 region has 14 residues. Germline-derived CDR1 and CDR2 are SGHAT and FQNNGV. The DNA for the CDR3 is TGTGCCAGCAGCTTAGGGCCTCTAACCGGGGAGCTGTTTTTT. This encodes CASSLGPLTGELFF.

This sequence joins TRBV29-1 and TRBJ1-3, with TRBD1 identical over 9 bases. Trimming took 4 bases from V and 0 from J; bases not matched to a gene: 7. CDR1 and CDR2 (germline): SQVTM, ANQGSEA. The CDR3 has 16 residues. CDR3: CSVVVGTGPSGNTIYF. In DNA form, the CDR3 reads TGCAGCGTTGTAGTTGGGACAGGGCCCTCTGGAAACACCATATATTTT.

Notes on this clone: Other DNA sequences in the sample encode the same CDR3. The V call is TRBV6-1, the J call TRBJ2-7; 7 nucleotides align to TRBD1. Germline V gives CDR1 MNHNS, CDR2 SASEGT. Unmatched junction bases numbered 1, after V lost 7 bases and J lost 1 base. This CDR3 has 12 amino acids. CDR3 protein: CASKGQSYEQYF. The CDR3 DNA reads TGTGCCAGCAAGGGACAGTCCTACGAGCAGTACTTC.

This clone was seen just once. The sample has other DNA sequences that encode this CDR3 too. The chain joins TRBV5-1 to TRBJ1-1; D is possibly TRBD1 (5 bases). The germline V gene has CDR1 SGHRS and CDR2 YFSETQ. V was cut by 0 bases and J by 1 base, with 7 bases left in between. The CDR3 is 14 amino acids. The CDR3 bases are TGCGCCAGCAGCTTGGCCCAGGGGAACACTGAAGCTTTCTTT. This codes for CASSLAQGNTEAFF. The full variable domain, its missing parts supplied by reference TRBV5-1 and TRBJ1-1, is KAGVTQTPRYLIKTRGQQVTLSCSPISGHRSVSWYQQTPGQGLQFLFEYFSETQRNKGNFPGRFSGRQFSNSRSEMNVSTLELGDSALYLCASSLAQGNTEAFFGQGTRLTVV.

CDR3 in amino acids: CASSAPGGPTYEQYF. As DNA, the CDR3 is TGTGCCAGCAGTGCCCCGGGGGGGCCAACCTACGAGCAGTACTTC. V usage is TRBV28 and J usage is TRBJ2-7; 8 bases line up with TRBD2. Germline V lookup: CDR1 MDHEN, CDR2 SYDVKM. V shed 5 bases, J shed 2 bases, and the junction held 8 bases outside the gene matches. The CDR3 runs 15 residues.

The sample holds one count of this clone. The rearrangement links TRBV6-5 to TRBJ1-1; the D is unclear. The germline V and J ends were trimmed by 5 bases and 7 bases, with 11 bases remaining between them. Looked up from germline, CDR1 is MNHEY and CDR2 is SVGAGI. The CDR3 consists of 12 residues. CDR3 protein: CASSDFDHEAFF. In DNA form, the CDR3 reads TGTGCCAGCAGTGATTTCGACCATGAAGCTTTCTTT.

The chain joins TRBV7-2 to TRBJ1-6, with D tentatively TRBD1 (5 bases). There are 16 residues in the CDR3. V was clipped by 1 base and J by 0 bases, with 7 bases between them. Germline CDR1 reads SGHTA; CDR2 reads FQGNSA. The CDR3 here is CASSLEGYSYNSPLHF. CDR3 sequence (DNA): TGTGCCAGCAGCTTAGAGGGGTACTCCTATAATTCACCCCTCCACTTT.

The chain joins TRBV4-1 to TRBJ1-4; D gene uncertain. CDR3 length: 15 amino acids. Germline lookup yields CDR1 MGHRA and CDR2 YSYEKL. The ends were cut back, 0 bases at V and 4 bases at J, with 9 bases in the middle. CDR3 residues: CASSQESYGNEKLFF. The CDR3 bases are TGCGCCAGCAGCCAAGAAAGTTACGGTAATGAAAAACTGTTTTTT.

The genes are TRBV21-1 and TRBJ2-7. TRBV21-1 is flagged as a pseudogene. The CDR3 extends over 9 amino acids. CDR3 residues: CASTYEQYF. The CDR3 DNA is TGTGCCAGCACCTACGAGCAGTACTTC.

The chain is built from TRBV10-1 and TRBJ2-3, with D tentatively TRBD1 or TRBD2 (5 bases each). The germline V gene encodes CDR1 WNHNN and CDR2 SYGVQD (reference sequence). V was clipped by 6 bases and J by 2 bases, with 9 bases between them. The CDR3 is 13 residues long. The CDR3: CASSPGTTDTQYF. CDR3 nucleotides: TGCGCCAGCAGCCCTGGGACCACAGATACGCAGTATTTT.